This TCR beta chain originates from a study of Ad26.COV2.S vaccination and SARS-CoV-2 variants. Study overall: Intramuscularly, Ad26.COV2.S was given either once or twice, 56 days apart.

Treatment defined: around 19 received Ad26.COV2.S at low or high dose, single or two shots; about 5 received placebo; per-sample allocation not given. Collection of the samples took place on day 63 after the first injection of vaccine or placebo. V shed 5 bases and J shed 2 bases, with 15 bases lying between them. There are 15 residues in the CDR3. Germline loops: CDR1 SGHTA, CDR2 FQGNSA. TCRdb's copy holds only in-frame clones and misses some; the assay was immunoSEQ multiplex PCR. Found here are 380,000 or so clones, approximately 90% of them singletons; the top ten hold 5.5% to 7%. This receptor was taken from a person between 18 and 60 years old who received the Ad26.COV2.S COVID-19 vaccine or a placebo. The source material was peripheral blood, sampled in a trial of Ad26.COV2.S vaccine versus placebo. The V call is TRBV7-2, the J call TRBJ2-5, with D unresolved. DNA of the CDR3: TGTGCCAGCAGCCTGATTAAAATGCTACAAGAGACCCAGTACTTC. It yields the protein CASSLIKMLQETQYF. The whole variable domain, remainder taken from reference TRBV7-2 and TRBJ2-5, is GAGVSQSPSNKVTEKGKDVELRCDPISGHTALYWYRQSLGQGLEFLIYFQGNSAPDKSGLPSDRFSAERTGGSVSTLTIQRTQQEDSAVYLCASSLIKMLQETQYFGPGTRLLVL.